Shown below are 25 T cell receptor beta chains from a single sample sequenced in a study of blood T cell repertoires in COVID-19. Here immunoSEQ multiplex PCR was the method, and the copy in TCRdb shows in-frame clones only, minus some. The data contain around 150,000 clones, approximately 83% of them seen just once; the ten biggest clones take up about 5%. The sequenced sample consisted of PBMCs or T cells enriched from blood (not recorded which). The receptors were gathered from a man in his 70s who had been exposed to COVID-19.

This sequence joins TRBV5-5 and TRBJ2-7; D perhaps matches TRBD1 (8 bases). The CDR3 is 16 residues long. CDR1 and CDR2 (germline): SGHKS, YYEKEE (reference sequence). V dropped 0 bases and J dropped 7 bases, with 20 bases sitting between them. CDR3 in DNA: TGTGCCAGCAGCTTGGATAATGGACAGGGAGGGAGGGAGCAGTACTTC. It codes for CASSLDNGQGGREQYF.

The chain uses TRBV28 and TRBJ1-2, with D maybe TRBD1 (6 bases). Germline assignment: CDR1 MDHEN and CDR2 SYDVKM. This CDR3 has 13 amino acids. Trimming took 5 bases from V and 2 from J, leaving 9 bases between them. In DNA, the CDR3 is TGTGCCAGCAGTGAGGGGGTCAACTATGGCTACACCTTC. Residues: CASSEGVNYGYTF.

The CDR3 is CASSLFRAIAKNIQYF. The CDR3 coding sequence is TGTGCCAGCAGCTTATTCAGGGCAATTGCCAAAAACATTCAGTACTTC. The V call is TRBV13, the J call TRBJ2-4; tentatively, D is TRBD1 (5 bases). CDR1 and CDR2 (germline): PRHDT, FYEKMQ (reference sequence). Between the trimmed V and J ends, which lost 2 bases and 1 base, there was a span of 12 bases. The CDR3 loop spans 16 amino acids.

The V gene is TRBV29-1, the J gene TRBJ2-7; D perhaps matches TRBD2 (6 bases). There are 13 residues in the CDR3. V was trimmed by 2 bases and J by 0 bases, leaving 8 bases between them. CDR1 and CDR2 from the germline V gene are SQVTM and ANQGSEA. CDR3: CSVELAASYEQYF. DNA for the CDR3: TGCAGCGTTGAATTAGCGGCCTCCTACGAGCAGTACTTC.

V is TRBV24-1 and J is TRBJ2-2, with D perhaps matching TRBD1 (6 bases). V dropped 6 bases and J dropped 3 bases, with 7 bases sitting between them. The CDR3 is 13 residues long. Germline CDR1 and CDR2: KGHDR and SFDVKD. CDR3 protein: CATSSGDTGELFF. As DNA, the CDR3 is TGTGCCACCAGTTCAGGGGACACCGGGGAGCTGTTTTTT.

V and J are TRBV6-5 and TRBJ1-1, with 12 bases that match TRBD1. Trimming took 6 bases from V and 3 from J; bases not matched to a gene: 5. The germline CDR1 and CDR2 sequences are MNHEY and SVGAGI. The CDR3 loop spans 15 amino acids. CDR3 residues: CASREGQGAYTEAFF. CDR3 bases: TGTGCCAGCAGGGAGGGACAGGGGGCATACACTGAAGCTTTCTTT.

The DNA of the CDR3 is TGTGCCAGCAGCCAAGCACTCCGGGATAATTCACCCCTCCACTTT. This codes for CASSQALRDNSPLHF. V usage is TRBV4-2 and J usage is TRBJ1-6; D gene uncertain. This CDR3 contains 15 residues. V was trimmed by 1 base and J by 5 bases, leaving 9 bases between them. Germline V gene sequence: CDR1 LGHNA, CDR2 YNFKEQ.

The V and J genes are TRBV21-1 and TRBJ2-1; the table gives TRBD2 as D, unverified against the DNA. TRBV21-1 is an annotated pseudogene. The CDR3 consists of 20 residues. CDR3 sequence: CASSKRRLAGFTSSYNEQFF. The DNA of the CDR3 is TGTGCCAGCAGCAAACGGAGACTAGCGGGATTCACTAGCTCCTACAATGAGCAGTTCTTC.

The chain combines TRBV18 with TRBJ2-1, with 7 bases identical to TRBD2. Germline CDR1 is KGHSH and CDR2 is LQKENI. V dropped 4 bases and J dropped 8; count of bases not matched to a gene: 8. This CDR3 has 14 residues. CDR3 region: CASSLAGLRDEQFF. In nucleotides, the CDR3 is TGTGCCAGCTCACTAGCGGGCCTCAGGGATGAGCAGTTCTTC.

This CDR3 reads CASSLRGRGNSPLHF. The CDR3 DNA sequence: TGCGCCAGCAGCTTGCGGGGCAGGGGAAATTCACCCCTCCACTTT. The chain has TRBV5-1 and TRBJ1-6; D possibly corresponds to TRBD1 (6 bases). CDR3 size: 15 residues. With 1 base removed from V and 7 bases from J, the gap between germline ends came to 12 bases. The germline V gene encodes CDR1 SGHRS and CDR2 YFSETQ.

The chain is built from TRBV2 and TRBJ1-1, with D unclear. The germline V and J ends were trimmed by 4 bases and 5 bases, with 20 bases remaining between them. The length of the CDR3 is 16 residues. Germline V lookup: CDR1 SNHLY, CDR2 FYNNEI. The CDR3 protein is CASSARGSVMVTEAFF. The CDR3 nucleotides read TGTGCCAGCAGTGCCCGAGGCTCGGTCATGGTGACTGAAGCTTTCTTT.

The chain carries TRBV4-1 and TRBJ2-3, with 13 bases lining up with TRBD2. The CDR3 has 15 amino acids. Germline V gene lookup returns CDR1 MGHRA and CDR2 YSYEKL. Trimming cost V 6 bases and J 4 bases; bases outside gene matches: 4. The CDR3 is CASSRLAGGSDTQYF. The CDR3 bases are TGCGCCAGCAGTAGACTAGCGGGAGGTTCAGATACGCAGTATTTT.

V usage is TRBV19 and J usage is TRBJ1-1, with TRBD1 matching 8 bases. CDR1 is LNHDA, CDR2 SQIVND, per germline (reference sequence). The CDR3 is 14 amino acids. V lost 5 bases, J lost 8 bases, and 10 bases stayed unmatched. The CDR3 loop reads CASSLGQGSGEAFF. The CDR3 DNA reads as TGTGCCAGTAGTCTCGGACAGGGTTCGGGGGAAGCTTTCTTT.

This chain uses TRBV7-8 with TRBJ2-2; TRBD2 agrees at 10 bases. Trimming took 5 bases from V and 7 from J; bases not matched to a gene: 13. The CDR3 runs 17 residues. The germline gives CDR1 SGHVS, CDR2 FQNEAQ. The CDR3 DNA reads as TGTGCCAGCAGCCCCCGGGAAGCGGGAGGGCCCGGCGGGGAGCTGTTTTTT. It encodes CASSPREAGGPGGELFF. The full variable domain, in which reference TRBV7-8 and TRBJ2-2 provide the parts outside the CDR3, is GAGVSQSPRYKVAKRGQDVALRCDPISGHVSLFWYQQALGQGPEFLTYFQNEAQLDKSGLPSDRFFAERPEGSVSTLKIQRTQQEDSAVYLCASSPREAGGPGGELFFGEGSRLTVL.

This clone was counted a few times. V and J are TRBV19 and TRBJ2-2, with 9 bases that match TRBD1. CDR1 and CDR2 from the germline V gene are LNHDA and SQIVND (reference sequence). This CDR3 has 15 amino acids. V was clipped by 4 bases and J by 5 bases; unmatched bases: 5. DNA of the CDR3: TGTGCCAGTAGTAGACAGGGGGGACCGACCGGGGAGCTGTTTTTT. This encodes CASSRQGGPTGELFF.

The chain carries TRBV7-2 and TRBJ1-2; 11 bases agree with TRBD1. Looked up from germline, CDR1 is SGHTA and CDR2 is FQGNSA. V dropped 7 bases and J dropped 2; count of bases not matched to a gene: 6. The CDR3 is 15 amino acids. CDR3 nucleotides: TGTGCCAGCATCATGGACAGGGGGCAAAACTATGGCTACACCTTC. It codes for CASIMDRGQNYGYTF.

The chain joins TRBV7-3 to TRBJ2-5, with D tentatively TRBD2 (5 bases). This CDR3 is 13 amino acids long. The V end was cut by 4 bases, the J end by 4 bases, with 10 bases between. Germline CDR1 is SGHTA and CDR2 is FQGTGA. CDR3 sequence reads: CASSSLVGETQYF. The CDR3 DNA sequence: TGTGCCAGCAGCTCACTAGTAGGAGAGACCCAGTACTTC.

This chain uses TRBV6-2 or TRBV6-3 with TRBJ2-7; 9 positions match TRBD1. Trimming at V came to 4 bases and at J to 4 bases, leaving 5 bases not matched to a gene. The CDR3 contains 14 residues. Looked up from germline, CDR1 is MNHEY and CDR2 is SVGEGT. CDR3 nucleotides: TGTGCCAGCAGTTCCCCGGACAGGGGATACGAGCAGTACTTC. Protein product: CASSSPDRGYEQYF.

This chain connects TRBV11-3 to TRBJ2-7; 7 bases line up with TRBD2. The germline V gene encodes CDR1 SGHNT and CDR2 YENEEA. V trimming: 8 bases; J trimming: 4 bases; junction bases outside the gene matches: 11. The CDR3 runs to 14 residues. CDR3 coding DNA: TGTGCCAGCGAATTAGCGGGTTCTCATTACGAGCAGTACTTC. This codes for CASELAGSHYEQYF.

This clone has just a few counts. The rearrangement uses TRBV29-1 and TRBJ2-7; 9 bases are shared with TRBD1. CDR3 length: 14 residues. Germline values: CDR1 SQVTM, CDR2 ANQGSEA. With V trimmed by 0 bases and J by 2 bases, 2 bases remained unmatched. The CDR3 reads CSVEEDRGTYEQYF. The DNA of the CDR3 is TGCAGCGTTGAAGAGGACAGGGGAACCTACGAGCAGTACTTC.

The chain carries TRBV2 and TRBJ1-1; possibly TRBD1 for D (6 bases). The CDR3 is 14 amino acids. The ends were cut back, 7 bases at V and 5 bases at J, with 17 bases in the middle. Germline-derived CDR1 and CDR2 are SNHLY and FYNNEI. CDR3: CASTRTGRGTEAFF. The CDR3 DNA reads as TGTGCCAGCACCCGAACGGGTAGGGGGACTGAAGCTTTCTTT.

CDR3 residues: CASSEGFGTQYF. CDR3 coding DNA: TGTGCCAGCAGTGAAGGGTTCGGTACGCAGTATTTT. The chain employs TRBV2 and TRBJ2-3; D call uncertain. The CDR3 length is 12 residues. V was trimmed by 1 base and J by 8 bases, leaving 7 bases between them. Germline loops: CDR1 SNHLY, CDR2 FYNNEI.

The chain is built from TRBV6-2 or TRBV6-3 and TRBJ1-2; 7 bases are a match to TRBD1. V lost 6 bases and J lost 1; bases outside the gene matches: 2. CDR3 size: 13 residues. Per the germline V gene, CDR1 is MNHEY and CDR2 is SVGEGT. The CDR3 DNA is TGTGCCAGCAGCAGGGACAGTAACTATGGCTACACCTTC. This gives the protein CASSRDSNYGYTF.

V usage is TRBV6-5 and J usage is TRBJ1-5, with 9 bases that match TRBD1. Germline assignment: CDR1 MNHEY and CDR2 SVGAGI. V trimming: 6 bases; J trimming: 6 bases; junction bases outside the gene matches: 6. This CDR3 is built from 14 residues. The CDR3 is CASSLTGGIQPQHF. The CDR3 nucleotides read TGTGCCAGCAGCTTAACAGGGGGCATTCAGCCCCAGCATTTT.

The V call is TRBV21-1, the J call TRBJ1-6; the table calls TRBD1, which could not be checked here. TRBV21-1 is a pseudogene locus. This CDR3 region has 19 residues. The CDR3 DNA follows: TGTGCCAGCAGCAAAGACGAGGGGGGGACAGGGGACTATAATTCACCCCTCCACTTT. Translated, it gives CASSKDEGGTGDYNSPLHF.